This T cell receptor (beta chain) came from a study of circulating and synovial CD4+ cells in juvenile arthritis. Study observations and caveats: Bulk blood CD4 repertoires were more diverse than these. Vbeta family usage analysis did not detect the pathogenic-like versus bulk difference.

The table came from immunoSEQ multiplex PCR; TCRdb's copy has only in-frame clones and leaves some out. Of tens of thousands of clones listed, roughly 94% are singletons. Trimming cost V 2 bases and J 3 bases, with 5 bases left between them. This CDR3 comprises 12 residues. Germline V lookup: CDR1 MNHNY, CDR2 SVGAGI (reference sequence). Concerning this clone itself: The antigen remains undetermined.

The chain is built from TRBV6-6 and TRBJ2-7; maybe TRBD2 (5 bases). The source material was CD4+ T cells from blood. The clonotype comes from a human donor with juvenile idiopathic arthritis. CDR3 DNA sequence: TGTGCCAGCAGTTACGAGGGCTACGAGCAGTACTTC. It yields the protein CASSYEGYEQYF.